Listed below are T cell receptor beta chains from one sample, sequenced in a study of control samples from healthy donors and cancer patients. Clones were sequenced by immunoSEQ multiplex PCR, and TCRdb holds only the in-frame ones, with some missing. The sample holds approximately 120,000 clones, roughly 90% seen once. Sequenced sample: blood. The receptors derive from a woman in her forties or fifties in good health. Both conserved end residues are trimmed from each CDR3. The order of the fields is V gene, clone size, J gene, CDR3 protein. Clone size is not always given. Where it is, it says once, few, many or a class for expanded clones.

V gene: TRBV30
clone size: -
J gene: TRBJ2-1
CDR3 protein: AWTGGPYNEQF

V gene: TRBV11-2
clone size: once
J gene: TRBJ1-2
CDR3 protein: ASRRSGGEQGYT

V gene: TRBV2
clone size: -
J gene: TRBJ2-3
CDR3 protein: ASSLEDRDYSDTQY

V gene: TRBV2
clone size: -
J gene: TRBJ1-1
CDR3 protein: ASSWDVMAF

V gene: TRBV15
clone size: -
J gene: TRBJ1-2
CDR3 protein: ATSRVRAVSNYGYT

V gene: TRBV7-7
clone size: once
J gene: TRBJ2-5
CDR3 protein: ASSLAGGGRQETQY

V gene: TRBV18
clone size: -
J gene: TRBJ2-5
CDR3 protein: ASSPGRETQY

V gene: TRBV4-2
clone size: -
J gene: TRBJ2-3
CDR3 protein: ASSQGGVLFTDTQY

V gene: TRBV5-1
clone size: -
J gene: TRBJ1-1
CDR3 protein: ASRQGQGTREAF

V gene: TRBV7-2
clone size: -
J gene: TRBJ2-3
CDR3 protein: ASSLSGTPRDTQY

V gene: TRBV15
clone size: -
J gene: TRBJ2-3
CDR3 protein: ATRRSGGGADTQY

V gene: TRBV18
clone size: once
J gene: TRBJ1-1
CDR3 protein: ASSPGRWDTEAF

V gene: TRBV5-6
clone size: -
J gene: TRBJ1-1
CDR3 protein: ASTRRGQGRTEAF